The TCR beta chain under discussion was sequenced for a study of cytomegalovirus exposure and HLA in healthy donors (dated by TCRdb to the late 2010s). Regarding the research as a whole: According to an earlier analysis of around 600 of the donors, about 179 million T cells yielded over 90 million unique TCR beta sequences and approximately 300 Gb of sequence data. An early release that covered several hundred HLA-typed donors contained about 300 gigabases of sequencing data and tens of millions of unique TCR sequences. Of the 398 genotyped donors, roughly 80% were placed in the genetic ancestry cluster associated with self-reported Caucasian donors. The aim of the study was to test whether cataloging public T cell receptors could identify signatures of past pathogen exposure. The T cell repertoires of roughly 660 subjects were profiled by immunosequencing and related to cytomegalovirus serostatus. Besides the first cohort of around 670 subjects, a separate validation cohort made up of around 120 different subjects was used. High-throughput TCR immunosequencing, statistical association of individual TCRs with disease status, and machine learning were combined to predict cytomegalovirus infection status. A later analysis re-examined previously published TCR beta repertoires from hundreds of donors and added high-resolution HLA genotyping to investigate patterns of TCR occurrence. The later analysis used no new phenotypic data to find candidate immune exposures, relying instead on TCR beta sequences and their occurrence across donors. An earlier analysis of some 500 of the donors used high-throughput TCR beta sequencing to judge whether each TCR beta V gene segment behaved as functional or pseudogenic. Donor age, sex, ethnicity and CMV serostatus were compiled together with the repertoire data. A later genetic analysis used genome-wide SNP genotypes for about three fifths of the 666 donors, treating that subset as a discovery cohort. All discovery cohort repertoires had been generated on a single sequencing platform. HLA typing included class I and class II loci at four-digit resolution. The number of donors typed differed by locus, with roughly 620-630 for A, B, C, DRB1 and DQB1, over 500 for DQA1, 600 to 610 for DPA1, and some 440 for DPB1. Four or five DR-DQ haplotypes were handled as single units for association and clustering because linkage in the cohort was strong. Among some 400 genotyped donors of the cohort, an average of around 220,000 unique TCR beta nucleotide sequences was sequenced per donor, of which roughly 17% were non-productive. The investigation overall reported the following: A group of highly shared sequence variants was considered likely to be a technical artifact of the sequencing pipeline. Correlated functional status among segregating V segments might reflect linkage disequilibrium, but an unknown experimental factor could not be ruled out. According to a later analysis, TCR association rates differed among HLA loci, with DRB1 alleles showing the most associated TCRs and HLA-C alleles showing the fewest. The classifier was reported to diagnose cytomegalovirus status with high specificity and sensitivity in both the original and validation cohorts. Several of the top co-occurrence clusters appeared to be linked to parvovirus B19, influenza, CMV and Epstein-Barr virus, according to a later analysis. The study listed 164 TCR beta chains as associated with cytomegalovirus. The presence/absence analyses assumed that sequencing depth was roughly uniform across donors, and that assumption may not be true. In a later genetic analysis, a missense DCLRE1C variant was associated with V-gene and J-gene trimming of TCR beta chains, and the association was replicated in an independent cohort. In a later analysis, most CMV-associated TCR beta chains were found to appear HLA-restricted, with HLA associations seemingly driven largely by CMV exposure. A later genetic analysis reported fewer N-insertions in productive TCRs among donors in an Asian-associated ancestry cluster than the roughly 650-donor mean. At a false discovery rate of 0.05, a later analysis linked around 15,000 TCR beta sequences to specific HLA alleles. The only immune exposure information available for the cohort was CMV serostatus. Because HLA typing was missing for some donors at each locus, association tests included only the typed subset. A further reported finding was that TCR beta sequences accurately predicted the HLA-A and HLA-B alleles for most subjects in the first cohort. According to the authors, the approach could potentially be generalized to other disease states and immunological phenotypes. An earlier analysis of around 500 of the donors showed that most TCR beta V segments appeared in productive rearrangements either about 87% or about 30% of the time, which broadly matched IMGT annotations. Across donors, most TCR sequences were observed very rarely, whereas some public TCRs were present in many individuals. Strong co-occurrence of HLA alleles, especially DR and DQ, made assigning TCR associations to individual alleles difficult. In this cohort, only TCR beta chains were sequenced, and detectable features were limited by the absence of alpha or paired-chain data. In vitro tests confirmed that a few of the cytomegalovirus-associated TCR beta chains recognize cytomegalovirus antigens. About 15 rarely observed V segments, including chromosome 9 orphons, were excluded from the earlier analysis of several hundred of the donors because counts were too low. In a later analysis, HLA-associated TCR beta chains showed more clonal expansion and lower generation probabilities than non-associated chains that were equally common.

The cohort was made up of 500 to 800 healthy bone marrow donors. Cohort members were all nominally healthy when sampled, although unrecorded immune exposures were likely present. The donor was CMV seronegative and was included in the group of several hundred seronegative cohort members. Each donor provided a peripheral blood sample, and peripheral blood mononuclear cells were used for TCR beta sequencing. The Qiagen DNeasy Blood Extraction Kit was used to extract genomic DNA from the blood cell samples. Receptor amplification or capture employed the immunoSEQ multiplex PCR assay. For the multiplex PCR, a mixture combining 60 forward primers for TCR Vbeta segments and 13 reverse primers for TCR Jbeta segments was used. The CDR3 region of rearranged TCR beta genes was amplified from genomic DNA by a multiplex PCR assay. On the Illumina HiSeq System, the amplified TCR beta libraries were sequenced as 87-base-pair reads. The original pipeline was this. A later analysis counted tens of millions of unique TCR beta chains across the 690 or so repertoires, and roughly 10 million of these chains were shared by at least two donors. Raw reads were error-corrected and collapsed into unique sequences by a nearest-neighbor algorithm in which closely related sequences were merged to remove PCR and sequencing errors. Alignment of CDR3 sequences to IMGT reference sequences was used to assign V, D and J gene segments. For a sequence to be retained, a match of at least six nucleotides to both a V gene segment and a J gene segment was required. A rearrangement counted as productive if the CDR3 had no stop codons and remained in frame with V and J, and every other rearrangement counted as non-productive. CDR3 was defined by IMGT convention, running from the second conserved V-encoded cysteine to the conserved J-encoded phenylalanine. The earlier analysis of 587 of the donors excluded sequences that lacked an unambiguous match to a single V gene segment. In an earlier analysis of approximately 560 of the donors, a V segment was called functional when productive rearrangements were above 56.7%, and segregating when the standard deviation between donors exceeded 5%. To diagnose cytomegalovirus status from the catalog of TCR beta chain sequences, a statistical classification framework was built. A later analysis assigned V and J genes by comparing TCR nucleotide sequences with IMGT/GENE-DB human TR gene sequences. A later analysis assigned CDR3 sequences and most-parsimonious VDJ recombination scenarios with the TCRdist pipeline. In a later analysis, each TCR beta chain was defined by its CDR3 amino acid sequence together with its V-gene family, and reads lacking a unique V-gene family were excluded. In a later analysis, several hundred highly shared, low-generation-probability nucleotide sequences were removed to address suspected cross-contamination and a sequencing artifact. For each public chain, a later analysis derived a clonal expansion index from normalized ranks of inferred template counts within each repertoire. In a later analysis, generation probabilities were computed using a VDJ recombination model fitted to out-of-frame rearrangements, and the results were checked against IGoR. A later analysis scored TCR-TCR, TCR-HLA and TCR-CMV co-occurrence with hypergeometric tests, applying a repertoire-size bias correction to TCR pairs. In a later analysis, false discovery rates were estimated by permuting HLA or CMV assignments 20 times. In a later analysis, co-occurring TCRs were grouped using DBSCAN, and TCRdist sequence similarity was added for clustering within HLA-allele-positive subsets. Repertoires with fewer than 30,000 or more than 120,000 public chains were left out of co-occurrence clustering, as were about 5 repertoires with anomalous nucleotide sharing. TCRdb obtained this table from immuneACCESS and retained in-frame rearrangements with V and J assigned. These tables miss some clones; where compared with another copy, unresolved V genes account for less than half of the shortfall, and the remainder is unexplained. The V and J calls and clone size were taken over from that table, and D and trimming were inferred from the DNA. The sample profile shows around 200,000 clones; approximately 85% of them were found once. 0.7% to 0.95% of the sample is taken by the ten largest.

Concerning this clone itself: The clone's antigen remains unknown. No base quality information exists; no much larger clone differs at one position.

This clonotype was obtained from a woman between 18 and 30 years old in good health and CMV-seronegative. Source material: PBMCs.

The DNA sequence follows: TGCGCCAGCACCAAAGGACTAGCGAGGAACGAGCAGTACTTC. Its translation reads: CASTKGLARNEQYF. The chain uses TRBV10-1 and TRBJ2-5, with 9 bases matching TRBD2. The J call is doubtful: the DNA matches TRBJ2-7 better. As encoded in the germline V gene (reference sequence), CDR1 is WNHNN while CDR2 is SYGVQD. Its CDR3 holds 14 amino acids, cysteine through phenylalanine. The only DNA kept is the CDR3, 42 bases in frame from the first base.